This TCR beta chain was sequenced during a study of blood T cell repertoires in COVID-19. The overall study: The study drew acute and convalescent COVID-19 samples from the United States, Italy and Spain.

Trimming took 5 bases from V and 8 from J; bases not matched to a gene: 9. Looked up from germline, CDR1 is SGHVS and CDR2 is FQNEAQ. This CDR3 has 15 amino acids. Libraries were prepared by immunoSEQ multiplex PCR; TCRdb keeps only in-frame clonotypes and omits some of them. The sample has about 380,000 clones; roughly 90% are singletons. The material sequenced was peripheral blood. The rearrangement uses TRBV7-8 and TRBJ2-1; 10 bases are a match to TRBD2. The TCR comes from a man in his forties or fifties with acute or convalescent COVID-19. This chain's CDR3 is CASSKGLAGAHEQFF. As DNA, the CDR3 is TGTGCCAGCAGCAAAGGGCTAGCGGGAGCCCATGAGCAGTTCTTC.